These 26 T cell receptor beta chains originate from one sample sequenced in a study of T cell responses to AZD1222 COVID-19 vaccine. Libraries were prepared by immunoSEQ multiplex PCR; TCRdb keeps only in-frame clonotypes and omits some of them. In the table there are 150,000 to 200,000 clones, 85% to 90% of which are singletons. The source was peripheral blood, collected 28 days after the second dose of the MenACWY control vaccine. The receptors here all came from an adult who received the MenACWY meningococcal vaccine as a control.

CDR3 sequence reads: CASSLQEIDTQYF. CDR3 DNA sequence: TGTGCCAGCAGTTTACAGGAGATTGATACGCAGTATTTT. The V gene is TRBV27, the J gene TRBJ2-3; no clear D gene. This CDR3 spans 13 amino acids. Trimming took 2 bases from V and 6 from J, leaving 9 bases between them. CDR1 and CDR2 from the germline V gene are MNHEY and SMNVEV (reference sequence).

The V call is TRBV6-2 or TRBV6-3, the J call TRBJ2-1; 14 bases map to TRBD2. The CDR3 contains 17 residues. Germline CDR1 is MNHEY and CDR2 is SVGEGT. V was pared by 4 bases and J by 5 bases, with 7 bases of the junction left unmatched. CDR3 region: CASSSPQGLAGDNEQFF. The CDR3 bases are TGTGCCAGCAGTTCCCCCCAGGGACTAGCGGGGGACAATGAGCAGTTCTTC.

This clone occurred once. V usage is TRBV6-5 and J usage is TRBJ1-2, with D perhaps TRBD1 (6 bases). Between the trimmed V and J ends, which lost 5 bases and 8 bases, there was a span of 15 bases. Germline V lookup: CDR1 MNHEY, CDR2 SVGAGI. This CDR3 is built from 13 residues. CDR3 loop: CASSNRQDPGYTF. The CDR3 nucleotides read TGTGCCAGCAGTAATCGACAGGATCCGGGCTACACCTTC.

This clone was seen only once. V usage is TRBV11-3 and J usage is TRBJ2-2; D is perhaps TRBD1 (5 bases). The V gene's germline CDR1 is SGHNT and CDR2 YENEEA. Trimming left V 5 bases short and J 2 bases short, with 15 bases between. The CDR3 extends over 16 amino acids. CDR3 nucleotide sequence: TGTGCCAGCAGCCTTACGAGAAGGGGAAACACCGGGGAGCTGTTTTTT. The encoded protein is CASSLTRRGNTGELFF.

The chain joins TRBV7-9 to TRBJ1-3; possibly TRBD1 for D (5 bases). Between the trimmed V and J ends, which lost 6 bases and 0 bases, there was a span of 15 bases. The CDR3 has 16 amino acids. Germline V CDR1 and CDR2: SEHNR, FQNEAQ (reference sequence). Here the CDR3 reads CASRYFPGFSGNTIYF. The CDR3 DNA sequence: TGTGCCAGCAGGTACTTTCCAGGGTTCTCTGGAAACACCATATATTTT.

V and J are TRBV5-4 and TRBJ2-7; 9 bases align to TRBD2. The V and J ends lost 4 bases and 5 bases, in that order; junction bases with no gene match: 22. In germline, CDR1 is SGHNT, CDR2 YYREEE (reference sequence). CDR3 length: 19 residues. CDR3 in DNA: TGTGCCAGCAGCACCTCATATAGGGGGGTTAGCGGGAGTTCCCACGAGCAGTACTTC. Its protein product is CASSTSYRGVSGSSHEQYF.

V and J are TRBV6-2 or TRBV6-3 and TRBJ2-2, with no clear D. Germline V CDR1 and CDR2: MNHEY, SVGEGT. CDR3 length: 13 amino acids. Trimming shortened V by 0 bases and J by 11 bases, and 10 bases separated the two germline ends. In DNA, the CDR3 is TGTGCCAGCAGTTACTCCCCGGCGGAAGAGCTGTTTTTT. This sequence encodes CASSYSPAEELFF.

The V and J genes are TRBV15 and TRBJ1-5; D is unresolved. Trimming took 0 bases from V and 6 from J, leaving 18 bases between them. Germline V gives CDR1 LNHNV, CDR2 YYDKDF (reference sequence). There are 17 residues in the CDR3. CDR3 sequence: CATSRDLSMGIGQPQHF. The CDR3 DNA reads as TGTGCCACCAGCAGAGATCTTAGTATGGGCATCGGTCAGCCCCAGCATTTT. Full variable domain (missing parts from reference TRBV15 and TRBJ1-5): DAMVIQNPRYQVTQFGKPVTLSCSQTLNHNVMYWYQQKSSQAPKLLFHYYDKDFNNEADTPDNFQSRRPNTSFCFLDIRSPGLGDTAMYLCATSRDLSMGIGQPQHFGDGTRLSIL.

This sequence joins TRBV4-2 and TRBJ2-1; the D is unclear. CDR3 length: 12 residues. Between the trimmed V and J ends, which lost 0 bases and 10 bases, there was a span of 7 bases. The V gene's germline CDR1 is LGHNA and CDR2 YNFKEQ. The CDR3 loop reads CASSQDIGEQFF. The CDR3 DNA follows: TGTGCCAGCAGCCAAGATATTGGCGAGCAGTTCTTC.

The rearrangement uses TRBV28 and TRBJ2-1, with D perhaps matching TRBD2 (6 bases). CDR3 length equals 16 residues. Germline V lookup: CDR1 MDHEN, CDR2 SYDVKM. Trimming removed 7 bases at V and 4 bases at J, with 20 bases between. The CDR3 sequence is CASTGQPGDGYNEQFF. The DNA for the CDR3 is TGTGCCAGCACAGGTCAGCCGGGAGATGGGTACAATGAGCAGTTCTTC.

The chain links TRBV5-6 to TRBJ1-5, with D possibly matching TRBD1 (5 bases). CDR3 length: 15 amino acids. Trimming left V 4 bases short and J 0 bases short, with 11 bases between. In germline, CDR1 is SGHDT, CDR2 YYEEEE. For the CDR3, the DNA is TGTGCCAGCAGCCGCCGGGGCCGTAGCAATCAGCCCCAGCATTTT. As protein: CASSRRGRSNQPQHF. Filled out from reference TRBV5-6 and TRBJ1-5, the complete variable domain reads DAGVTQSPTHLIKTRGQQVTLRCSPKSGHDTVSWYQQALGQGPQFIFQYYEEEERQRGNFPDRFSGHQFPNYSSELNVNALLLGDSALYLCASSRRGRSNQPQHFGDGTRLSIL.

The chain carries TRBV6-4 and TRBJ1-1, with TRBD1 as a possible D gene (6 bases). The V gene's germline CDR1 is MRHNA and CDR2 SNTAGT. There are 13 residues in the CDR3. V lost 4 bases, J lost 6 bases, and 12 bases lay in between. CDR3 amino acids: CASSVDRGAEAFF. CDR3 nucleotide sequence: TGTGCCAGCAGTGTGGACAGAGGGGCTGAAGCTTTCTTT.

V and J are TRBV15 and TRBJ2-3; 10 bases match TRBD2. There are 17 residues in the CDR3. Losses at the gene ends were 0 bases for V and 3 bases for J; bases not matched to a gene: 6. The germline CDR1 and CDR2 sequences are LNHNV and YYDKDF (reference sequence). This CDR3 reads CATSRDYSGGSTDTQYF. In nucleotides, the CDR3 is TGTGCCACCAGCAGAGATTATAGCGGGGGGAGTACAGATACGCAGTATTTT.

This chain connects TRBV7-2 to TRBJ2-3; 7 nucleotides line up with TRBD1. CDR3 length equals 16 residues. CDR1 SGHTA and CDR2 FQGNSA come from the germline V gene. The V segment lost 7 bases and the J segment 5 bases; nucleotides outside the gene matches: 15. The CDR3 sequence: CASTLGQPRIGDTQYF. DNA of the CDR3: TGTGCCAGCACCCTGGGACAGCCTAGGATCGGAGATACGCAGTATTTT. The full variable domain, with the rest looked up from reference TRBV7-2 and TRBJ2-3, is GAGVSQSPSNKVTEKGKDVELRCDPISGHTALYWYRQSLGQGLEFLIYFQGNSAPDKSGLPSDRFSAERTGGSVSTLTIQRTQQEDSAVYLCASTLGQPRIGDTQYFGPGTRLTVL.

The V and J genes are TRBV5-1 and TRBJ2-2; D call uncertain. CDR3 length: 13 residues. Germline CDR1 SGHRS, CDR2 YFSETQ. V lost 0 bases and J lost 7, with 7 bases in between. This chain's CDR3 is CASSLEVVGELFF. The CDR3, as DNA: TGCGCCAGCAGCTTGGAAGTTGTCGGGGAGCTGTTTTTT.

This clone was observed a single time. The CDR3 reads CASSWVSPGPSPLHF. As DNA, the CDR3 is TGTGCCAGCAGTTGGGTCAGCCCAGGACCTTCACCCCTCCACTTT. The J gene is TRBJ1-6, the V gene TRBV28; no firm D call. CDR1 is MDHEN and CDR2 is SYDVKM in the germline V gene. The length of the CDR3 is 15 residues. The germline V and J ends were trimmed by 4 bases and 9 bases, with 16 bases remaining between them. Full variable domain (outside the CDR3, taken from reference TRBV28 and TRBJ1-6): DVKVTQSSRYLVKRTGEKVFLECVQDMDHENMFWYRQDPGLGLRLIYFSYDVKMKEKGDIPEGYSVSREKKERFSLILESASTNQTSMYLCASSWVSPGPSPLHFGNGTRLTVT.

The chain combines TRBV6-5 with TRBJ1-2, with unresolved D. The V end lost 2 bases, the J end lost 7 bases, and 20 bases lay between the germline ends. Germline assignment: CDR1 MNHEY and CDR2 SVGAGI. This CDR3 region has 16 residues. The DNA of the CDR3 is TGTGCCAGCAGTTACCTGGTCGGGTTGGAACGCGGTGGCTACACCTTC. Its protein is CASSYLVGLERGGYTF.

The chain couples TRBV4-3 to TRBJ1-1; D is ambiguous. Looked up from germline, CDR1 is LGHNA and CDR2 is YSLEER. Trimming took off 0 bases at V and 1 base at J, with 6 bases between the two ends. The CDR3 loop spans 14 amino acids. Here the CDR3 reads CASSQDLGNTEAFF. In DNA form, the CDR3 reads TGCGCCAGCAGCCAAGATCTAGGGAACACTGAAGCTTTCTTT.

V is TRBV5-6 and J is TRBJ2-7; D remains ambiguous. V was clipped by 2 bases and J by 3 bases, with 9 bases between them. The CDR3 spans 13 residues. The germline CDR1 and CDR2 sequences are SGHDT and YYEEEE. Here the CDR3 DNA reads TGTGCCAGCAGCTTAATAGGGCTCTACGAGCAGTACTTC. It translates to CASSLIGLYEQYF.

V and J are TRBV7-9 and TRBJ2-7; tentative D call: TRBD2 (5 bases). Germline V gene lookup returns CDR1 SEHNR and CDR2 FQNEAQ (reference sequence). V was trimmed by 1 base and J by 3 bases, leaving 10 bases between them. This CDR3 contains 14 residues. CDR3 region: CASSLGRGDYEQYF. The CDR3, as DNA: TGTGCCAGCAGCTTAGGCCGGGGAGACTACGAGCAGTACTTC.

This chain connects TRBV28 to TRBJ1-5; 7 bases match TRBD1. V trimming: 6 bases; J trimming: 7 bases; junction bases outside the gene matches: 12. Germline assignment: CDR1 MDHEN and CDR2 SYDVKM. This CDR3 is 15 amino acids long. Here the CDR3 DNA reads TGTGCCAGCAGATCACCGGGACAGTCGGCCCAGCCCCAGCATTTT. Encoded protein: CASRSPGQSAQPQHF.

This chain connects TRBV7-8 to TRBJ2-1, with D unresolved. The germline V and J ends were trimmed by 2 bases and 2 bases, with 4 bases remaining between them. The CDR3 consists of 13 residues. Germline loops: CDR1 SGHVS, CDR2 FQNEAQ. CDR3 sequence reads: CASSLPAYNEQFF. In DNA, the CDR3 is TGTGCCAGCAGCTTACCAGCCTACAATGAGCAGTTCTTC.

The DNA of the CDR3 is TGTGCCAGCAGGCCTTCTACAGAACTCTTTAATGAAAAACTGTTTTTT. It yields the protein CASRPSTELFNEKLFF. J is TRBJ1-4 and V is TRBV28, with D uncertain. The CDR3 covers 16 residues. Germline V gives CDR1 MDHEN, CDR2 SYDVKM. V was shortened by 6 bases and J by 4 bases, with 18 bases between the two germline ends.

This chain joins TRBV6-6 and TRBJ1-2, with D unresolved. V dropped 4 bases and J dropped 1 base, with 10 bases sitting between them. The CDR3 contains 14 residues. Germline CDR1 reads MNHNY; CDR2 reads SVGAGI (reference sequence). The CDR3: CASSWTDYNYGYTF. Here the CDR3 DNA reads TGTGCCAGCAGTTGGACGGATTATAACTATGGCTACACCTTC.

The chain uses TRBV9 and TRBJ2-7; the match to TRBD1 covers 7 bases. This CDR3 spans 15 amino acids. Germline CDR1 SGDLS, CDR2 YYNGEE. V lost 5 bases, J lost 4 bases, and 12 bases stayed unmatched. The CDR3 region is CASSPRDRTRYEQYF. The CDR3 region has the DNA TGTGCCAGCAGTCCACGGGACAGAACAAGATACGAGCAGTACTTC.

The CDR3 spells CASSEKAGAMDEQYF. For the CDR3, the DNA is TGTGCCAGCAGTGAAAAGGCAGGGGCAATGGATGAGCAGTACTTC. This sequence joins TRBV6-1 and TRBJ2-7; maybe TRBD1 (6 bases). CDR3 length: 15 residues. Germline lookup yields CDR1 MNHNS and CDR2 SASEGT. Between the trimmed V and J ends, which lost 2 bases and 7 bases, there was a span of 18 bases.